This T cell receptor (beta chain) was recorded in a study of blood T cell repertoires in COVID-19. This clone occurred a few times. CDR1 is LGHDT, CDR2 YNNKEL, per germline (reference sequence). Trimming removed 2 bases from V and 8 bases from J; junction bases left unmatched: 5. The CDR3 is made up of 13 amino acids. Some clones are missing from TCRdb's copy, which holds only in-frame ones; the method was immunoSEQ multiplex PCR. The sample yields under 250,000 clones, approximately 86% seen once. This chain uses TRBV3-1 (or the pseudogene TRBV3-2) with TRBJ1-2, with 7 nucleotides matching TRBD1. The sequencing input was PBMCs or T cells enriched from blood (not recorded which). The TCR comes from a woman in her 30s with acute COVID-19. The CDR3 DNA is TGTGCCAGCAGCCAAAGACAGGGCGGAGGCTACACCTTC. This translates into CASSQRQGGGYTF.